This T cell receptor (beta chain) stems from a study of CD8+CD57+ T cells in acquired aplastic anemia. The use of genomic DNA as template underpinned the TCR beta VDJ and CDR3 profiling. Via MiXCR, TCRdb re-called the reads, giving one row per CDR3 protein. The repertoire holds a few hundred thousand distinct CDR3 sequences, with approximately 35% as singletons. Germline V gene lookup returns CDR1 DFQATT and CDR2 SNEGSKA (reference sequence). The CDR3 extends over 17 amino acids. J was trimmed by 7 bases and V by 0 bases; bases with no gene match: 14. This chain joins TRBV20-1 and TRBJ2-1, with 8 positions matching TRBD2. The source is a human donor in good health, serving as a control. The sequenced material came from sorted CD4+, CD8+, or CD8+CD57+ T cells (not recorded which) from PBMCs. The CDR3: CSARDKKISGVRNEQFF. CDR3 in DNA: TGCAGTGCTAGAGATAAAAAGATTAGCGGGGTTAGAAATGAGCAGTTCTTC.